This passage covers 3 T cell receptor beta chains from one sample sequenced in a study of T-cell memory formation after mild COVID-19. MiXCR, applied by TCRdb to the 5' RACE reads, yields one record per CDR3 protein. The sample has around 310,000 distinct CDR3 sequences; 20% to 25% are singletons. Sequenced material: PBMCs or a T cell subset sorted from them (not recorded which). The receptors were sampled from a man aged 18 to 30 who had mild COVID-19 (a few samples of this study predate the infection). Cell type and time point are not known.

The chain combines TRBV4-3 with TRBJ1-2, with D perhaps matching TRBD1 (6 bases). CDR1 LGHNA and CDR2 YSLEER come from the germline V gene. The ends were cut back, 4 bases at V and 5 bases at J, with 17 bases in the middle. This CDR3 spans 15 amino acids. The CDR3 bases are TGCGCCAGCAGCCTAGTAGGACAGCGAATATATGGCTACACCTTC. It codes for CASSLVGQRIYGYTF.

This clonotype came up many times. The chain has TRBV7-9 and TRBJ2-7; D is unresolved. There are 13 residues in the CDR3. The germline V gene encodes CDR1 SEHNR and CDR2 FQNEAQ (reference sequence). The ends were cut back, 3 bases at V and 0 bases at J, with 6 bases in the middle. Here the CDR3 DNA reads TGTGCCAGCAGCTTTGGCCCCTCCTACGAGCAGTACTTC. It encodes CASSFGPSYEQYF.

This clonotype has only a few counts. The rearrangement joins TRBV5-1 to TRBJ2-2, with 7 bases aligning to TRBD2. Germline CDR1 is SGHRS and CDR2 is YFSETQ. With V trimmed by 5 bases and J by 0 bases, 1 base remained unmatched. The CDR3 is made up of 14 amino acids. The CDR3 bases are TGCGCCAGCAGAGCGGGGACGAACACCGGGGAGCTGTTTTTT. It yields the protein CASRAGTNTGELFF.